The entry below describes one T cell receptor (beta chain). The record originates from a study of T cells expressing NK-cell markers. Germline CDR1 and CDR2: SGHTA and FQGNSA. CDR3 length equals 12 residues. TCRdb re-called the 5' RACE reads; every CDR3 protein appears as one record, without DNA. The listing records some 500,000 distinct CDR3 sequences. The chain combines TRBV7-2 with TRBJ2-3. The sequence was collected from a woman between 50 and 59 years old in good health. Material for sequencing was blood T cells: a sorted CD56 or NKG2C T cell subset, CD4+ or CD8+ T cells, or bulk PBMC T cells (not recorded which). The CDR3 loop reads CASSPMRMTQYF.